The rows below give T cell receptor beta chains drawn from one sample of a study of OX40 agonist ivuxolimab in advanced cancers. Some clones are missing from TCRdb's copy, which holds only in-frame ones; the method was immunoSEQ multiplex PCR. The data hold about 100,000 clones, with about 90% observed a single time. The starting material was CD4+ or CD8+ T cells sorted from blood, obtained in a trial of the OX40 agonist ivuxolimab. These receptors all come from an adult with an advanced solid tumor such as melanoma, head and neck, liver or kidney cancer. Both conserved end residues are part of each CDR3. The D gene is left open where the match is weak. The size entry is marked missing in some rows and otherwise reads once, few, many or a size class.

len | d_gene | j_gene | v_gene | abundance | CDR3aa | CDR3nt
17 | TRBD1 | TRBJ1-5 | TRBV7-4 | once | CASSLAGDRGSNQPQHF | TGTGCCAGCAGCTTAGCGGGGGACAGGGGATCGAATCAGCCCCAGCATTTT
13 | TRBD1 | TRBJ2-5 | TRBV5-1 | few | CASSLGTEETQYF | TGCGCCAGCAGCTTAGGGACAGAAGAGACCCAGTACTTC
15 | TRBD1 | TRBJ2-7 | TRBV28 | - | CASSLTQGASYEQYF | TGTGCCAGCAGTTTGACCCAGGGGGCTTCGTACGAGCAGTACTTC
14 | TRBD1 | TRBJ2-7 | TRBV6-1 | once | CASRGQGASYEQYF | TGTGCCAGCAGGGGACAGGGGGCGTCCTACGAGCAGTACTTC
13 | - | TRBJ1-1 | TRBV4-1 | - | CASRGAGNTEAFF | TGCGCCAGCAGGGGGGCAGGGAACACTGAAGCTTTCTTT
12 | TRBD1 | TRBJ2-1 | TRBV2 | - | CASSGQGVEQFF | TGTGCCAGCAGTGGGCAGGGGGTTGAGCAGTTCTTC
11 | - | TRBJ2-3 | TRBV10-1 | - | CASSFTDTQYF | TGCGCCAGCAGTTTCACAGATACGCAGTATTTT
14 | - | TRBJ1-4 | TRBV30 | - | CAWSLGHGNEELFF | TGTGCCTGGAGTCTGGGACACGGTAATGAGGAACTGTTTTTT
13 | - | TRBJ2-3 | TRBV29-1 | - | CSVIPPPGDTQYF | TGCAGCGTAATCCCCCCGCCGGGCGATACGCAGTATTTT
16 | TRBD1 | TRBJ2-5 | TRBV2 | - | CASSPSGQGQQETQYF | TGTGCCAGCAGTCCATCCGGACAGGGTCAACAAGAGACCCAGTACTTC
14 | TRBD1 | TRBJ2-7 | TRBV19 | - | CATRRTGGPYEQYF | TGTGCCACCCGGCGGACAGGGGGCCCATACGAGCAGTACTTC
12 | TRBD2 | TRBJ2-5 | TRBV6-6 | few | CASSQGGGTQYF | TGTGCCAGCAGCCAGGGCGGGGGGACCCAGTACTTC
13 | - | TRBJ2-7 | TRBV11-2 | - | CASSLGQTYEQYF | TGTGCCAGCAGCTTAGGCCAGACCTACGAGCAGTACTTC
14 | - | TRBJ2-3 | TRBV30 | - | CAWSSGGARDTQYF | TGTGCCTGGAGTTCTGGGGGGGCGAGAGATACGCAGTATTTT
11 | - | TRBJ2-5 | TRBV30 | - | CAWSRPETQYF | TGTGCCTGGAGCCGTCCCGAGACCCAGTACTTC
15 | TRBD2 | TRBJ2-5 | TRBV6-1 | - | CASILVGTTQETQYF | TGTGCCAGCATCCTGGTGGGGACTACCCAAGAGACCCAGTACTTC
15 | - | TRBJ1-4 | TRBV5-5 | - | CASSLDSQMREKLFF | TGTGCCAGCAGCTTGGACTCACAGATGCGGGAAAAACTGTTTTTT
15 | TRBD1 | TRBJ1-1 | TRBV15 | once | CATSRERDRNTEAFF | TGTGCCACCAGCAGAGAGCGGGACAGAAACACTGAAGCTTTCTTT
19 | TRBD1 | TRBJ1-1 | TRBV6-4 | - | CASSDWSGTGSLCGTEAFF | TGTGCCAGCAGTGACTGGTCCGGGACAGGGTCATTATGCGGGACTGAAGCTTTCTTT
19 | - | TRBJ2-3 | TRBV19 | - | CASSNRGGVPTGTADTQYF | TGTGCCAGTAGTAACAGGGGGGGAGTACCGACGGGCACGGCAGATACGCAGTATTTT
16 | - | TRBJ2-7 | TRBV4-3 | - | CASSQGRKGSSYEQYF | TGCGCCAGCAGCCAAGGGCGTAAGGGTAGCTCCTACGAGCAGTACTTC
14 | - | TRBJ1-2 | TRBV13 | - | CASSPDGGVGGYTF | TGTGCCAGCAGCCCGGACGGTGGAGTAGGCGGCTACACCTTC
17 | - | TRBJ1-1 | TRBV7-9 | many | CASSLEAGDGVNTEAFF | TGTGCCAGCAGCTTAGAAGCGGGGGACGGGGTGAACACTGAAGCTTTCTTT
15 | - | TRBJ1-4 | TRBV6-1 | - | CASSDQIATNEKLFF | TGTGCCAGCAGTGACCAGATAGCAACTAATGAAAAACTGTTTTTT
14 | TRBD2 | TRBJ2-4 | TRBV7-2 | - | CASSLGGGADIQYF | TGTGCCAGCAGCTTGGGCGGGGGGGCGGACATTCAGTACTTC
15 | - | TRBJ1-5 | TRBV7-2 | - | CASSLVAGYNQPQHF | TGTGCCAGCAGCTTAGTAGCCGGCTACAATCAGCCCCAGCATTTT
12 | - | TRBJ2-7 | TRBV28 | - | CASSLLSAEQYF | TGTGCCAGCAGTTTATTGAGCGCGGAGCAGTACTTC
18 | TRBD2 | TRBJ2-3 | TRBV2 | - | CASSPLPGLAGKADTQYF | TGTGCCAGCAGTCCCTTACCGGGACTAGCGGGGAAAGCAGATACGCAGTATTTT
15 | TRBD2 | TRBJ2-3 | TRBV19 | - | CASSPWTSGDGTQYF | TGTGCCAGTAGTCCCTGGACTAGCGGGGACGGTACGCAGTATTTT
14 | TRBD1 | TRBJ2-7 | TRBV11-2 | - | CASRSDRGSYEQYF | TGTGCCAGCAGGTCTGACAGGGGGTCCTACGAGCAGTACTTC
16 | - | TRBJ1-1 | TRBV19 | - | CASSIAGGPINTEAFF | TGTGCCAGTAGTATTGCCGGGGGGCCAATAAACACTGAAGCTTTCTTT
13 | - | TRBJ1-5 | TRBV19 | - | CASSKGKSQPQHF | TGTGCCAGTAGTAAGGGGAAGTCACAGCCCCAGCATTTT
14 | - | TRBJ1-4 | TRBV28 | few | CASSYMRNQEKLFF | TGTGCCAGCTCATATATGCGGAATCAGGAAAAACTGTTTTTT
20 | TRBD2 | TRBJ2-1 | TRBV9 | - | CASSVEGSLAGFRSYNEQFF | TGTGCCAGCAGCGTAGAGGGGTCACTAGCGGGGTTCCGCTCCTACAATGAGCAGTTCTTC
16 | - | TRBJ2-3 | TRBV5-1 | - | CASSLPNLPQGDTQYF | TGCGCCAGCAGCTTGCCGAACCTGCCGCAAGGAGATACGCAGTATTTT
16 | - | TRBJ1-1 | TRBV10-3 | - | CAISEGTFSWGTEAFF | TGTGCCATCAGTGAAGGGACTTTCAGCTGGGGCACTGAAGCTTTCTTT
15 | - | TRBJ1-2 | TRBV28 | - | CASSFPRGTNYGYTF | TGTGCCAGCAGTTTTCCCAGGGGTACTAACTATGGCTACACCTTC
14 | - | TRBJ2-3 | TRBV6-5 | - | CASTRRSPTDTQYF | TGTGCCAGTACACGGAGGAGTCCAACAGATACGCAGTATTTT
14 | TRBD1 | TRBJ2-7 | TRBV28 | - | CASRGQGSSYEQYF | TGTGCCAGCAGGGGACAGGGAAGCTCCTACGAGCAGTACTTC